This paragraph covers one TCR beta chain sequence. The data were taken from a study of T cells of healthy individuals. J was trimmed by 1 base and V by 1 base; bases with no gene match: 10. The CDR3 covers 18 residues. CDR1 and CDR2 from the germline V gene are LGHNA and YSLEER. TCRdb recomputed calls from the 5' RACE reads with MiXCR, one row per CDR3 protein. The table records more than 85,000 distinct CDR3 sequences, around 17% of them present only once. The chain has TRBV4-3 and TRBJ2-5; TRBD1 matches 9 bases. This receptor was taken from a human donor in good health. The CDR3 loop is CASSQVFAGTGSQETQYF. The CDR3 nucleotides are TGCGCCAGCAGCCAAGTCTTCGCGGGGACAGGGTCCCAAGAGACCCAGTACTTC.